The next 10 T cell receptor beta chains were all read from a single sample in a study of PD-1 blockade in classical Hodgkin lymphoma. Produced via immunoSEQ multiplex PCR; TCRdb's table is partial and in-frame only. Of 24,000 or so clones listed, roughly nine tenths are singletons. Time point noted: newly diagnosed, previously untreated cHL patient sample. Purification of CD4+ T cells from thawed PBMCs was achieved by magnetic negative selection. The specimen sequenced was CD4+ T cells from blood. The source of these receptors is a human donor with classical Hodgkin lymphoma.

The J gene is TRBJ2-1, the V gene TRBV29-1; 8 nucleotides align to TRBD1. The V gene's germline CDR1 is SQVTM and CDR2 ANQGSEA. The junction had 4 bases not matched to a gene; V was cut back by 7 bases and J by 8 bases. The CDR3 contains 11 residues. The CDR3 region is CSAQGADEQFF. The CDR3 region has the DNA TGCAGCGCCCAGGGGGCAGATGAGCAGTTCTTC.

The CDR3 loop reads CASSVAGEGGETQYF. Written as DNA, the CDR3 is TGTGCCAGCAGCGTAGCTGGGGAGGGGGGAGAGACCCAGTACTTC. The rearrangement links TRBV9 to TRBJ2-5, with D maybe TRBD2 (7 bases). The ends were cut back, 0 bases at V and 4 bases at J, with 13 bases in the middle. Germline V CDR1 and CDR2: SGDLS, YYNGEE. This CDR3 has 15 residues.

The chain couples TRBV5-4 to TRBJ2-3; TRBD1 agrees at 9 bases. The V segment lost 2 bases and the J segment 6 bases; nucleotides outside the gene matches: 1. Germline V gives CDR1 SGHNT, CDR2 YYREEE (reference sequence). The CDR3 is made up of 13 amino acids. Here the CDR3 DNA reads TGTGCCAGCAGCTTCGGACAGGGGGATACGCAGTATTTT. Its protein product is CASSFGQGDTQYF.

The rearrangement uses TRBV28 and TRBJ2-5; 7 bases fit TRBD1. Germline-derived CDR1 and CDR2 are MDHEN and SYDVKM. CDR3 length: 15 residues. V was pared by 1 base and J by 5 bases, with 7 bases of the junction left unmatched. The CDR3 spells CASSLSYRGVETQYF. The CDR3 nucleotides read TGTGCCAGCAGTTTATCTTACAGGGGTGTTGAGACCCAGTACTTC.

The genes are TRBV6-6 and TRBJ2-7; 9 bases are a match to TRBD1. V shed 6 bases, J shed 5 bases, and the junction held 14 bases outside the gene matches. CDR3 length: 16 amino acids. CDR1 MNHNY and CDR2 SVGAGI come from the germline V gene (reference sequence). The CDR3, as DNA: TGTGCCAGCAGCCCGCTGACAGGGGGATCTTACGACGAGCAGTACTTC. Residues: CASSPLTGGSYDEQYF.

The V gene is TRBV10-3, the J gene TRBJ2-7; the match to TRBD1 covers 9 bases. The J segment lost 2 bases and the V segment lost 3 bases, leaving 11 bases of the junction unmatched. Per germline, CDR1 ENHRY and CDR2 SYGVKD. The CDR3 is 17 residues long. CDR3 nucleotide sequence: TGTGCCATCAGTGAATACGGACAGGGGATGAGGCCCTACGAGCAGTACTTC. Its protein is CAISEYGQGMRPYEQYF.

V is TRBV9 and J is TRBJ2-7; 8 positions agree with TRBD2. Germline CDR1 is SGDLS and CDR2 is YYNGEE. The CDR3 extends over 14 amino acids. V lost 3 bases, J lost 6 bases, and 8 bases stayed unmatched. The CDR3 coding sequence is TGTGCCAGCAGCGGGGTAGCGGGGTTCTCCGAGCAGTACTTC. It codes for CASSGVAGFSEQYF. Filled out from reference TRBV9 and TRBJ2-7, the complete variable domain reads DSGVTQTPKHLITATGQRVTLRCSPRSGDLSVYWYQQSLDQGLQFLIQYYNGEERAKGNILERFSAQQFPDLHSELNLSSLELGDSALYFCASSGVAGFSEQYFGPGTRLTVT.

This sequence joins TRBV7-2 and TRBJ1-6; 8 bases agree with TRBD1. The germline V gene encodes CDR1 SGHTA and CDR2 FQGNSA. The trim removed 5 bases at V and 8 bases at J, leaving 8 bases unmatched. This CDR3 has 15 amino acids. This CDR3 is CASSPLPGGHSPLHF. In DNA, the CDR3 is TGTGCCAGCAGCCCCCTCCCAGGGGGCCATTCACCCCTCCACTTT.

The rearrangement uses TRBV4-3 and TRBJ1-4; 9 nucleotides match TRBD1. Germline trimming cut 3 bases from V and 0 bases from J; bases unmatched to any gene: 5. The V gene's germline CDR1 is LGHNA and CDR2 YSLEER. CDR3 length: 17 amino acids. CDR3 loop: CASSQDRGPTTNEKLFF. The CDR3 nucleotides read TGCGCCAGCAGCCAGGACAGGGGACCTACAACTAATGAAAAACTGTTTTTT.

This clone was detected a few times. J is TRBJ1-6 and V is TRBV4-3; D is ambiguous. The germline CDR1 and CDR2 sequences are LGHNA and YSLEER. V lost 6 bases, J lost 13 bases, and 13 bases lay in between. This CDR3 has 12 residues. The CDR3 DNA follows: TGCGCCAGCAGATCGCGGACTTCGCCCCTCCACTTT. This sequence encodes CASRSRTSPLHF.